Each of the 2 T cell receptor beta chains below was sequenced from the same sample in a study of shared clonotypes between healthy human individuals. Here immunoSEQ multiplex PCR was the method, and the copy in TCRdb shows in-frame clones only, minus some. The sample consists of a few hundred thousand clones, less than 97% of them appearing once. Naive CD8 isolation took CD45RO-negative cells positively selected for CCR7 and excluded terminally differentiated effector memory CD45RA+ cells. Sequencing was performed on naive CD8+ T cells sorted from blood. Receptors originate from a woman aged 25 to 39 in good health.

The chain is built from TRBV27 and TRBJ1-1; no definite D call. V was cut by 5 bases and J by 3 bases, with 16 bases left in between. Germline V gene lookup returns CDR1 MNHEY and CDR2 SMNVEV (reference sequence). This CDR3 spans 15 amino acids. In DNA form, the CDR3 reads TGTGCCAGCAGTGGCGATACGGAGGCGGACACTGAAGCTTTCTTT. This sequence encodes CASSGDTEADTEAFF.

The gene calls are TRBV7-9 and TRBJ2-7, with 9 bases that match TRBD1. The J segment lost 3 bases and the V segment lost 0 bases, leaving 9 bases of the junction unmatched. There are 17 residues in the CDR3. CDR1 SEHNR and CDR2 FQNEAQ come from the germline V gene (reference sequence). The CDR3, as DNA: TGTGCCAGCAGCTTAGCGGGAGGTGGACAGGGGTACTACGAGCAGTACTTC. Protein: CASSLAGGGQGYYEQYF. Full variable domain (rest looked up from reference TRBV7-9 and TRBJ2-7): DTGVSQNPRHKITKRGQNVTFRCDPISEHNRLYWYRQTLGQGPEFLTYFQNEAQLEKSRLLSDRFSAERPKGSFSTLEIQRTEQGDSAMYLCASSLAGGGQGYYEQYFGPGTRLTVT.